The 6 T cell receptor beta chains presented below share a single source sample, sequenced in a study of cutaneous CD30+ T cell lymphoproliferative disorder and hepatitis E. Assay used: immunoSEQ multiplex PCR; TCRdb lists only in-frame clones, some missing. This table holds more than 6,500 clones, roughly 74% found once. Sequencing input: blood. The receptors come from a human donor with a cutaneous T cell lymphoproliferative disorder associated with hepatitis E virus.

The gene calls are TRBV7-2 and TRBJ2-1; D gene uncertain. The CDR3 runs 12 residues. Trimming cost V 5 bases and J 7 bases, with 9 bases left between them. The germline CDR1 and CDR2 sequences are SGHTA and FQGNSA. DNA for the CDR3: TGTGCCAGCAGCCCGGTGGGGAATGAGCAGTTCTTC. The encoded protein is CASSPVGNEQFF.

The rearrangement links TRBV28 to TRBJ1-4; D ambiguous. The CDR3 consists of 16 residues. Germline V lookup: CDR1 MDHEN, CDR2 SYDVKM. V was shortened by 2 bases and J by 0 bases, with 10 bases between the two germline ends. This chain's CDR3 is CASSLMGSATNEKLFF. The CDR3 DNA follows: TGTGCCAGCAGTTTAATGGGGTCTGCAACTAATGAAAAACTGTTTTTT.

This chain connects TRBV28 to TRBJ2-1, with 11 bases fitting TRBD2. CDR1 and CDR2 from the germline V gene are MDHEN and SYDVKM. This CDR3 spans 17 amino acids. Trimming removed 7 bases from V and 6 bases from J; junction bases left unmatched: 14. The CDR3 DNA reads TGTGCCAGCACCCCCGGCAGGCTGACTAGCGGGACCAATGAGCAGTTCTTC. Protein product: CASTPGRLTSGTNEQFF.

The CDR3 here is CASSLGQRLFPDTQYF. As DNA, the CDR3 is TGTGCCAGCAGCTTGGGACAGCGTCTCTTCCCGGATACGCAGTATTTT. V gene TRBV5-8 combines with J gene TRBJ2-3; D is perhaps TRBD1 (5 bases). The V end was cut by 0 bases, the J end by 6 bases, with 17 bases between. Germline values: CDR1 SGHTS, CDR2 YDEGEE. This CDR3 contains 16 residues.

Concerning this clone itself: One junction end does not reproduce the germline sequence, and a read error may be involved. The CDR3 bases are TGTGCCAGCAGCGTAGGCGTGGAGAACACTGGAGCTTTCTTT. The encoded protein is CASSVGVENTGAFF. The chain combines TRBV9 with TRBJ1-1; D is unclear. CDR1 and CDR2 (germline): SGDLS, YYNGEE. This CDR3 spans 14 amino acids.

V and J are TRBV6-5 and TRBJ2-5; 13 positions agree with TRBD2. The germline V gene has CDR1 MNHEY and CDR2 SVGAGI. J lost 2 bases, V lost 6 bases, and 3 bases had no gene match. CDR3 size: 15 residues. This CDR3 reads CASRGLAGMQETQYF. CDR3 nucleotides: TGTGCCAGCAGGGGACTAGCGGGAATGCAAGAGACCCAGTACTTC.